The 17 T cell receptor beta chains in this list originate from one sample, sequenced in a study of T-cell reconstitution after alpha-beta-depleted transplantation in children. Library preparation (for TCRbeta) was performed with unique molecular identifiers. Each CDR3 protein gets one entry after TCRdb re-called the PCR reads with MiXCR. The repertoire includes 400,000 to 450,000 distinct CDR3 sequences, about 40% of them detected once, and 27% sits in the top ten. The specimen was PBMCs, collected before TCRalphabeta/CD19-depleted stem cell transplant. The receptors come from a girl between 2 and 10 years old with aplastic anemia, due to receive a stem cell transplant.

This rearrangement joins TRBV3-1 to TRBJ2-5; D is possibly TRBD1 (5 bases). The CDR3 length is 15 residues. Trimming took 2 bases from V and 2 from J, leaving 12 bases between them. Germline V lookup: CDR1 LGHDT, CDR2 YNNKEL (reference sequence). The CDR3, as DNA: TGTGCCAGCAGCCAACCTTGGGGCTCTCAAGAGACCCAGTACTTC. It translates to CASSQPWGSQETQYF.

This clonotype occurred many times. V is TRBV20-1 and J is TRBJ2-1; 8 nucleotides match TRBD1. CDR3 length: 15 amino acids. V was pared by 3 bases and J by 7 bases, with 11 bases of the junction left unmatched. The germline V gene encodes CDR1 DFQATT and CDR2 SNEGSKA (reference sequence). The CDR3 protein is CSASDAGGVYNEQFF. CDR3 coding DNA: TGCAGTGCTAGTGACGCAGGGGGCGTTTATAATGAGCAGTTCTTC.

Here the CDR3 reads CASSLAGPAVNEQFF. CDR3 DNA: TGCGCCAGCAGCTTGGCGGGGCCAGCCGTCAATGAGCAGTTCTTC. The chain carries TRBV5-1 and TRBJ2-1; D may match TRBD1 or TRBD2 (5 bases each). The CDR3 has 15 residues. The germline V gene has CDR1 SGHRS and CDR2 YFSETQ. V shed 0 bases and J shed 6 bases, with 13 bases lying between them.

The J gene is TRBJ2-7, the V gene TRBV6-1; 7 bases agree with TRBD2. Germline V gives CDR1 MNHNS, CDR2 SASEGT. V trimming: 5 bases; J trimming: 4 bases; junction bases outside the gene matches: 17. The CDR3 runs 17 residues. The CDR3 reads CASSPTGTTQGIYEQYF. CDR3 in DNA: TGTGCCAGCAGTCCGACCGGGACTACCCAGGGAATTTACGAGCAGTACTTC.

This clonotype was counted ten times or more. The V call is TRBV28, the J call TRBJ2-4; D is uncertain. V was shortened by 7 bases and J by 0 bases, with 16 bases between the two germline ends. CDR1 is MDHEN and CDR2 is SYDVKM in the germline V gene. The CDR3 has 16 amino acids. The CDR3: CASTHSLSIAKNIQYF. CDR3 in DNA: TGTGCCAGCACCCATTCCCTAAGCATAGCCAAAAACATTCAGTACTTC. The entire variable domain, with the rest obtained from reference TRBV28 and TRBJ2-4, is as follows: DVKVTQSSRYLVKRTGEKVFLECVQDMDHENMFWYRQDPGLGLRLIYFSYDVKMKEKGDIPEGYSVSREKKERFSLILESASTNQTSMYLCASTHSLSIAKNIQYFGAGTRLSVL.

The rearrangement joins TRBV20-1 to TRBJ2-5, with a weak D call TRBD1 (5 bases). Germline V gene data show CDR1 as DFQATT and CDR2 as SNEGSKA (reference sequence). V gave up 1 base and J gave up 5 bases, with 11 bases separating them. The CDR3 length is 13 residues. The CDR3: CSARVGVEETQYF. CDR3 DNA sequence: TGCAGTGCTAGAGTAGGGGTGGAGGAGACCCAGTACTTC.

This clonotype came up a few times. The chain has TRBV10-2 and TRBJ2-3; TRBD2 aligns across 7 bases. The CDR3 has 18 residues. Germline V lookup: CDR1 WSHSY, CDR2 SAAADI. V shed 6 bases, J shed 1 base, and the junction held 16 bases outside the gene matches. CDR3 amino acids: CASSRTRRAAGRTDTQYF. For the CDR3, the DNA is TGCGCCAGCAGCCGGACCCGTAGGGCAGCGGGGCGCACAGATACGCAGTATTTT.

The rearrangement links TRBV20-1 to TRBJ2-1; no reliable D call. Germline V lookup: CDR1 DFQATT, CDR2 SNEGSKA (reference sequence). The CDR3 has 12 residues. Trimming removed 7 bases at V and 5 bases at J, with 12 bases between. The CDR3 region is CSVPGTDNEQFF. The CDR3 DNA reads as TGCAGTGTCCCCGGAACCGACAATGAGCAGTTCTTC.

This clonotype was seen repeatedly, ten times or more. The genes are TRBV5-5 and TRBJ1-2, with a tentative D call TRBD1 (6 bases). V lost 2 bases and J lost 2, with 7 bases in between. The germline gives CDR1 SGHKS, CDR2 YYEKEE (reference sequence). CDR3 size: 13 residues. CDR3 nucleotide sequence: TGTGCCAGCAGCTTACAGGGAAACTATGGCTACACCTTC. It is translated as CASSLQGNYGYTF.

This clonotype occurred many times. The rearrangement uses TRBV12-3 or TRBV12-4 and TRBJ2-1, with D perhaps being TRBD1 or TRBD2 (5 bases each). The V end was cut by 3 bases, the J end by 5 bases, with 8 bases between. The CDR3 loop spans 13 amino acids. Written as DNA, the CDR3 is TGTGCCAGCAGTTTTGTGGGGGACAATGAGCAGTTCTTC. It specifies CASSFVGDNEQFF.

V usage is TRBV27 and J usage is TRBJ2-6, with a tentative D call TRBD2 (5 bases). Trimming stripped 6 bases from V and 2 bases from J, with 8 bases between. The CDR3 length is 14 residues. Germline CDR1 is MNHEY and CDR2 is SMNVEV (reference sequence). In nucleotides, the CDR3 is TGTGCCAGCAGCATGGAGGCTGGGGCCAACGTCCTGACTTTC. This codes for CASSMEAGANVLTF.

This clonotype was recorded many times. The gene calls are TRBV9 and TRBJ2-7, with 7 bases that match TRBD1. This CDR3 is 14 amino acids long. CDR1 SGDLS and CDR2 YYNGEE come from the germline V gene. V gave up 3 bases and J gave up 0 bases; unmatched junction bases: 3. The CDR3 nucleotides read TGTGCCAGCAGCGCCCGGGACAGCTCCTACGAGCAGTACTTC. Protein: CASSARDSSYEQYF. Supplemented by reference TRBV9 and TRBJ2-7, the full variable domain reads DSGVTQTPKHLITATGQRVTLRCSPRSGDLSVYWYQQSLDQGLQFLIQYYNGEERAKGNILERFSAQQFPDLHSELNLSSLELGDSALYFCASSARDSSYEQYFGPGTRLTVT.

The V call is TRBV12-3 or TRBV12-4, the J call TRBJ1-3; no reliable D call. This CDR3 region has 12 residues. Deletions cut 2 bases from V and 12 bases from J, with 11 bases between. CDR3 amino acids: CASSLSQPDIYF. CDR3 DNA: TGTGCCAGCAGTTTAAGCCAGCCTGACATATATTTT.

This sequence joins TRBV20-1 and TRBJ2-3; no clear D. The CDR3 extends over 13 amino acids. Deletions cut 3 bases from V and 1 base from J, with 8 bases between. Germline V gene data show CDR1 as DFQATT and CDR2 as SNEGSKA (reference sequence). This CDR3 is CSASPQRTDTQYF. The DNA of the CDR3 is TGCAGTGCTAGTCCGCAGCGCACAGATACGCAGTATTTT.

The V and J genes are TRBV5-1 and TRBJ1-5; 9 positions agree with TRBD1. Germline-derived CDR1 and CDR2 are SGHRS and YFSETQ. The CDR3 sequence is 13 residues long. The V gene end was trimmed by 1 base and the J gene end by 8 bases; junction bases not matched to a gene: 1. Here the CDR3 reads CASSLTGGEPQHF. The CDR3 DNA follows: TGCGCCAGCAGCTTGACAGGGGGCGAGCCCCAGCATTTT.

This clonotype was observed a few times. This sequence joins TRBV20-1 and TRBJ2-1; D is uncertain. Per germline, CDR1 DFQATT and CDR2 SNEGSKA (reference sequence). Trimming took off 3 bases at V and 0 bases at J, with 9 bases between the two ends. CDR3 size: 14 residues. CDR3 residues: CSASIPSSYNEQFF. The CDR3 bases are TGCAGTGCTAGTATCCCGAGCTCCTACAATGAGCAGTTCTTC.

V and J are TRBV30 and TRBJ2-7, with D possibly being TRBD2 (5 bases). The CDR3 is 12 amino acids. Trimming shortened V by 0 bases and J by 6 bases, and 9 bases separated the two germline ends. Per germline, CDR1 GTSNPN and CDR2 SVGIG (reference sequence). The DNA of the CDR3 is TGTGCCTGGAGTGTACGGGGTGGCGAGCAGTACTTC. As protein: CAWSVRGGEQYF.